This T cell receptor (beta chain) stems from a study of human T cells and chemical hapten exposure. In the study overall: The upper back received 0.01% DPC by patch testing, with results read at 6 days. Per-sample TCR yield variation was attributed mainly to small pooled library volume differences. Study outcomes and limitations: After DPC sensitization, TCRs above 1 in 1000 frequency showed no change.

TCRdb reprocessed the RACE reads with MiXCR, giving one entry per CDR3 protein. Here the sample spans around 50,000 distinct CDR3 sequences, roughly a tenth being singletons. Time point given: patch test 1, 2 weeks after DPC sensitization. Indicated treatment: therapeutic diphenylcyclopropenone sensitization with weekly scalp DPC. Donors, patients with alopecia ranging from 18 to 70 years old and judged suitable for DPC, provided samples. The CDR3 has 15 residues. V lost 3 bases and J lost 0; bases outside the gene matches: 1. Germline assignment: CDR1 MRHNA and CDR2 SNTAGT. This clonotype was seen repeatedly, ten times or more. Its antigen is as yet unknown.

This specimen was whole blood, taken in connection with sensitization to the hapten diphenylcyclopropenone (DPC). The chain carries TRBV6-4 and TRBJ2-3, with TRBD1 matching over 9 bases. The TCR sequence derives from a woman in her thirties or forties with alopecia areata. Some clones in this sample may be carry-over from other donors' samples. Written as DNA, the CDR3 is TGTGCCAGCAGTGAGGGACAGGGCAGCACAGATACGCAGTATTTT. It translates to CASSEGQGSTDTQYF.